This TCR beta chain was retrieved from a study of breast tumors, draining lymph nodes, adjacent tissues. Overall study findings and caveats: Tumor and nontumor repertoires were significantly more similar in luminal-like than in basal-like breast cancer.

TCRdb re-analysed the multiplex PCR reads in MiXCR, keeping a single row per CDR3 protein. The table records 130,000 or so distinct CDR3 sequences, 32% of them present only once. In the case of this clonotype: Its specificity is not known.

Germline V lookup: CDR1 SEHNR, CDR2 FQNEAQ (reference sequence). Losses at the gene ends were 5 bases for V and 8 bases for J; bases not matched to a gene: 10. The CDR3 extends over 16 amino acids. Samples came from axillary lymph nodes draining the breast cancer. The rearrangement uses TRBV7-9 and TRBJ2-3, with TRBD2 identical over 13 bases. The receptor was derived from a female donor with breast cancer. Some clones in this sample may be carry-over from other donors' samples. Sequenced material: axillary lymph node tissue. CDR3 amino acids: CASSQQGLAGPGTQYF. In DNA form, the CDR3 reads TGTGCCAGCAGCCAACAGGGACTAGCGGGGCCGGGTACGCAGTATTTT.